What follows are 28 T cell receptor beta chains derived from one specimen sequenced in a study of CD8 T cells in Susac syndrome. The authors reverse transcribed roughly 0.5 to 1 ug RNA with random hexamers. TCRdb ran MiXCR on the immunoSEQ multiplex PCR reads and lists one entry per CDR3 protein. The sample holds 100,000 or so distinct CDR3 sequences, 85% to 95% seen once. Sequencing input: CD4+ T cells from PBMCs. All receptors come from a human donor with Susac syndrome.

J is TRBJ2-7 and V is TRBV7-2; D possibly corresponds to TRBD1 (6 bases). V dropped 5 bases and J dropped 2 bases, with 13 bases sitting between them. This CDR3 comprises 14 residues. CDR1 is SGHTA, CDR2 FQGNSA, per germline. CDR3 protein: CASSPRTGPYEQYF. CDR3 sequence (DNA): TGTGCCAGCAGCCCCCGTACAGGGCCCTACGAGCAGTACTTC.

This CDR3 is CSARDWGIQPQHF. CDR3 nucleotides: TGCAGTGCTAGAGATTGGGGGATTCAGCCCCAGCATTTT. The V call is TRBV20-1, the J call TRBJ1-5, with D possibly being TRBD1 (5 bases). Per the germline V gene, CDR1 is DFQATT and CDR2 is SNEGSKA (reference sequence). The V gene lost 0 bases and the J gene lost 6 bases, with 9 bases spanning the gap. This CDR3 has 13 amino acids.

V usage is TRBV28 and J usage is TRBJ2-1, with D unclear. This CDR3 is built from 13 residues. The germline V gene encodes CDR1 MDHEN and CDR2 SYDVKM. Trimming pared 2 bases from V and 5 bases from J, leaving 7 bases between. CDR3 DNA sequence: TGTGCCAGCAGTTTAGGCACCAACAATGAGCAGTTCTTC. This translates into CASSLGTNNEQFF.

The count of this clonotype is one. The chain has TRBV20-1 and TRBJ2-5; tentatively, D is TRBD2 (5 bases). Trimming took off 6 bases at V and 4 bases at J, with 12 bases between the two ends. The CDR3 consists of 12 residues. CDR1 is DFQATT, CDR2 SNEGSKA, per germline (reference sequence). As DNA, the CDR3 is TGCAGTGCCGGAGACGAGGGAGAGACCCAGTACTTC. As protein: CSAGDEGETQYF.

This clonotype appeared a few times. CDR3 residues: CASSSRGRKNGYTF. The CDR3 coding sequence is TGTGCCAGCAGCTCTCGGGGGAGGAAGAATGGCTACACCTTC. The chain uses TRBV6-1 and TRBJ1-2; D may be TRBD1 (5 bases). The CDR3 contains 14 residues. Trimming removed 6 bases at V and 6 bases at J, with 17 bases between. Germline loops: CDR1 MNHNS, CDR2 SASEGT.

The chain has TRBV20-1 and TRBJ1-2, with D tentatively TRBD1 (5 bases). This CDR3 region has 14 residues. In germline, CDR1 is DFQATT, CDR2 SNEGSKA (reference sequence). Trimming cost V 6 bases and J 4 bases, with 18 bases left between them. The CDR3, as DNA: TGCAGTGCCGGTTCGGGGGAAGGGGCCTATGGCTACACCTTC. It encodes CSAGSGEGAYGYTF.

CDR3: CASLGRRETQYF. The CDR3 nucleotides are TGTGCCAGCCTTGGGCGGCGGGAGACCCAGTACTTC. The chain joins TRBV2 to TRBJ2-5, with unresolved D. Germline lookup yields CDR1 SNHLY and CDR2 FYNNEI. V shed 8 bases and J shed 5 bases, with 12 bases lying between them. The length of the CDR3 is 12 residues.

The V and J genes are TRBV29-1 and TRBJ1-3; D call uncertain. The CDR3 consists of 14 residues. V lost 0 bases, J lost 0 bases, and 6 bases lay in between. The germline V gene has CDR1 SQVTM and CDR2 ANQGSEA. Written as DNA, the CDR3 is TGCAGCGTTGAAGACAGGTTCTCTGGAAACACCATATATTTT. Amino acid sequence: CSVEDRFSGNTIYF.

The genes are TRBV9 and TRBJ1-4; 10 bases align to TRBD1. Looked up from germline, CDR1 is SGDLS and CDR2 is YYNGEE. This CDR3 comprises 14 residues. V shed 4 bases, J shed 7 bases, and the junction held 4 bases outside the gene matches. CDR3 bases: TGTGCCAGCAGCCAGGGGGACAGGGGTGAAAAACTGTTTTTT. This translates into CASSQGDRGEKLFF.

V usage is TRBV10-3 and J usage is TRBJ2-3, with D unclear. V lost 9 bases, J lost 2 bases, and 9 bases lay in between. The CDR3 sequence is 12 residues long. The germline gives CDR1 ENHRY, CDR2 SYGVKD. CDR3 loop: CAIGPNTDTQYF. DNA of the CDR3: TGTGCCATAGGACCGAACACAGATACGCAGTATTTT.

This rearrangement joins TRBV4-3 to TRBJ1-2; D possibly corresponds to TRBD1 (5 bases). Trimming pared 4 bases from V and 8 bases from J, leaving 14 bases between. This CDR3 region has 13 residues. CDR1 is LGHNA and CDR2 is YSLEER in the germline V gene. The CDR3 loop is CASSRFQGEGYTF. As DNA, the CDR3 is TGCGCCAGCAGCCGCTTCCAGGGTGAAGGCTACACCTTC.

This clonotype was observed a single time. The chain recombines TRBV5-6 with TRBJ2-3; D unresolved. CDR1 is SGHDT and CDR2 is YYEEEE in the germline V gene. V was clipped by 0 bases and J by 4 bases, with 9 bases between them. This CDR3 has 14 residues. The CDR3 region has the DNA TGTGCCAGCAGCTTGGGTAGTCTCGCAGATACGCAGTATTTT. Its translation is CASSLGSLADTQYF.

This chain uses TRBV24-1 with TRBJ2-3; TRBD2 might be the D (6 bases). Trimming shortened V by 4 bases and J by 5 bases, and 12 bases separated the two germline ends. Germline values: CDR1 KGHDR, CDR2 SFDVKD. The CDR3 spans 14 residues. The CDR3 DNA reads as TGTGCCACCAGTGAGTGGGCTAGCGAAGATACGCAGTATTTT. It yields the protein CATSEWASEDTQYF.

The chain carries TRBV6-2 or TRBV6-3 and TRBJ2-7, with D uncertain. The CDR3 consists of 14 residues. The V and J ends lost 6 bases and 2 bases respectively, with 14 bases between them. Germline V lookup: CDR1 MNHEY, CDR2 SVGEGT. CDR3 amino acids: CASSPTPGTYEQYF. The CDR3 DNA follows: TGTGCCAGCAGCCCAACCCCGGGCACCTACGAGCAGTACTTC.

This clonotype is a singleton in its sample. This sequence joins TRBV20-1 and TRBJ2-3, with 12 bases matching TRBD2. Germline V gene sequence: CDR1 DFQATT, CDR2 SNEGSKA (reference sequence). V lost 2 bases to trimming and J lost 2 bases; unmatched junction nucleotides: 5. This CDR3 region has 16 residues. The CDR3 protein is CSARKGLAGYTDTQYF. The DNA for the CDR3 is TGCAGTGCTAGAAAAGGACTAGCGGGGTACACAGATACGCAGTATTTT.

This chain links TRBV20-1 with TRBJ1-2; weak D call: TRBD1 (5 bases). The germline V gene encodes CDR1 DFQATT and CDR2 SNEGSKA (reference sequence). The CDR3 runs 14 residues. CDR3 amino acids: CSPSDLSRAYGYTF. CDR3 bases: TGCAGCCCAAGCGATCTTTCCAGGGCCTATGGCTACACCTTC.

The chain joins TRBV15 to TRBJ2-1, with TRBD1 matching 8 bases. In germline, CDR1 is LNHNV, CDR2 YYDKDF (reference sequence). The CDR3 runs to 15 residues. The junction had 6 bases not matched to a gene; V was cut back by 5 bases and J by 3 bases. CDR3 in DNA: TGTGCCACCAGCGGGTCAGGGGGCATCTACAATGAGCAGTTCTTC. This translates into CATSGSGGIYNEQFF.

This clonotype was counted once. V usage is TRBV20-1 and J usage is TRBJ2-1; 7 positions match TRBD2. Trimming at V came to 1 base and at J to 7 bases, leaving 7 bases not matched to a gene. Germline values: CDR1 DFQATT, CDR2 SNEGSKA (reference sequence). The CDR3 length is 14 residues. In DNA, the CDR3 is TGCAGTGCTAGAGGGGAGGGACTAAATAATGAGCAGTTCTTC. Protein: CSARGEGLNNEQFF.

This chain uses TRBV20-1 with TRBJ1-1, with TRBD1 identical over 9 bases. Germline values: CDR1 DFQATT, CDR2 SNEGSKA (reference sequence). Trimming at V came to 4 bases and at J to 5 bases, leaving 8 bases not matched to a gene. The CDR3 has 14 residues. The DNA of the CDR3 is TGCAGTGCTAAGGGACAGGGCCGATGGACTGAAGCTTTCTTT. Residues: CSAKGQGRWTEAFF.

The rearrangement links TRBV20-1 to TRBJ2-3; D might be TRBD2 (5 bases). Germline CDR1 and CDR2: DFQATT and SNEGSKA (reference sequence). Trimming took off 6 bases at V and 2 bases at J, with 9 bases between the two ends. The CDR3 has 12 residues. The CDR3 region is CSAHLATDTQYF. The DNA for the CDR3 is TGCAGTGCCCACCTAGCCACAGATACGCAGTATTTT.

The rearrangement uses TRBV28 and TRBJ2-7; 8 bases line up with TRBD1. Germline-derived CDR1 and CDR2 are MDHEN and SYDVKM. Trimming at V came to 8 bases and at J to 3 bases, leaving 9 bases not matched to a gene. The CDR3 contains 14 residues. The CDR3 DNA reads TGTGCCAGCTCAGGGGGCAACCACCTCTACGAGCAGTACTTC. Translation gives CASSGGNHLYEQYF.

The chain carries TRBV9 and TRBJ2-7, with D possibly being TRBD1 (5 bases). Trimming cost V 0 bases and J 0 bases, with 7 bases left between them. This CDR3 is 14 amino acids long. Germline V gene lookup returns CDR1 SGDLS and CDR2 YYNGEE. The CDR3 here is CASSVAGASYEQYF. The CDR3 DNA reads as TGTGCCAGCAGCGTAGCTGGGGCCTCCTACGAGCAGTACTTC.

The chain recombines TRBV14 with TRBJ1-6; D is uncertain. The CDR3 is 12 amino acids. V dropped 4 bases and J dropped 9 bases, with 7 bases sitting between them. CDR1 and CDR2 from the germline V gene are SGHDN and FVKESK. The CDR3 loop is CASSRHGSPLHF. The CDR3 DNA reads TGTGCCAGCAGCCGCCACGGTTCACCCCTCCACTTT.

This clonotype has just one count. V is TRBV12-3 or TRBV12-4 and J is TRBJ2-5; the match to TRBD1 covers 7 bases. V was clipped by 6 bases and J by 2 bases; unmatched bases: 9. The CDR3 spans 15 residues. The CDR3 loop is CASSPDRPLQETQYF. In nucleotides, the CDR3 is TGTGCCAGCAGCCCGGACAGGCCACTACAAGAGACCCAGTACTTC.

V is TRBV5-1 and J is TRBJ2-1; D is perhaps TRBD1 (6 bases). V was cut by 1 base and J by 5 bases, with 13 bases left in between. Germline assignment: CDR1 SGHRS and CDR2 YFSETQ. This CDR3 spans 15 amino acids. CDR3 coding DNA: TGCGCCAGCAGCTTGTCCGGACAGCCTCACAATGAGCAGTTCTTC. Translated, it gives CASSLSGQPHNEQFF.

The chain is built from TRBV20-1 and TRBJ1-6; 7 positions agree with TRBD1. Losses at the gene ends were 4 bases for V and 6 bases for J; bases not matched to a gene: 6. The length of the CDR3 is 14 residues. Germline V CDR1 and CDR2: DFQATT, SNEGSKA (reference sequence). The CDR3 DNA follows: TGCAGTGCTACTAGTACAGGGGTTAATTCACCCCTCCACTTT. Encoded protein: CSATSTGVNSPLHF.

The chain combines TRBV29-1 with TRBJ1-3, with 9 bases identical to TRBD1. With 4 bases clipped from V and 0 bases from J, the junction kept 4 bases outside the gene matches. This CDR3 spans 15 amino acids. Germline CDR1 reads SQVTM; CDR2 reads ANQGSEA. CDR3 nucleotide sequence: TGCAGCGTTGTAGCGGACAGGGGCTCTGGAAACACCATATATTTT. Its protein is CSVVADRGSGNTIYF.

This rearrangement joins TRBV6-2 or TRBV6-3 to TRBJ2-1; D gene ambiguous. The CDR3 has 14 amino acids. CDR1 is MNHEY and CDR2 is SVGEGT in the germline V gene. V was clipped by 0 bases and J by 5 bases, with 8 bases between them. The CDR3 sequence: CASSYSSPDNEQFF. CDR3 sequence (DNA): TGTGCCAGCAGTTACTCGAGTCCTGACAATGAGCAGTTCTTC.